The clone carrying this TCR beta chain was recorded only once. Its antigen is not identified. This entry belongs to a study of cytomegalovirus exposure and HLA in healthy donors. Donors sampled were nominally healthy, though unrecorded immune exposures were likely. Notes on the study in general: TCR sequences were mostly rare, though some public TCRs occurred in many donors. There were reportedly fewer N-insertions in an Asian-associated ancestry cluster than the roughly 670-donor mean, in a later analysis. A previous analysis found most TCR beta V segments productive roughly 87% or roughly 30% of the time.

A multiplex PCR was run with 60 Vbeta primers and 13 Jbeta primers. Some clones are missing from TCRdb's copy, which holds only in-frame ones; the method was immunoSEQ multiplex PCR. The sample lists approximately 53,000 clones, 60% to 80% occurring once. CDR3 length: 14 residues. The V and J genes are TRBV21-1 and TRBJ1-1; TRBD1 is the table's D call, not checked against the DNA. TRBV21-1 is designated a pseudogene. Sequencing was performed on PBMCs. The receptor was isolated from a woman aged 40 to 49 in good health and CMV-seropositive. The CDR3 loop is CASSPQYENTEAFF. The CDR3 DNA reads TGTGCCAGCAGCCCGCAGTACGAGAACACTGAAGCTTTCTTT.